The clone carrying this T cell receptor (beta chain) was seen only a few times. Its antigen remains unknown. The record originates from a study of blood T cells in healthy people across ages. Study results and limitations: Higher diversity and more naive CD4+ cells were features of long-lived donors, compared to aged donors. Any changes in expanded clonotypes were possibly confounded, as donor CMV status remained unknown.

Trimming cost V 3 bases and J 0 bases, with 9 bases left between them. CDR1 is MDHEN and CDR2 is SYDVKM in the germline V gene. The CDR3 has 15 residues. Then a second PCR, running roughly 7 to 11 cycles, was carried out with a sample-barcoded 5' primer and a J-beta primer mix. TCRdb re-derived calls from the 5' RACE reads in MiXCR, one entry per CDR3 protein. The table records about 800,000 distinct CDR3 sequences, approximately 25% of them present only once. Extraction of total RNA produced a minimum of 6 micrograms from each sample. This same sample was also part of a study on T cells of mothers and their children. That work contributes: Slightly higher, non-significant overlap characterized related mother-child pairs relative to unrelated pairs.

The specimen sequenced was blood. The TCR sequence derives from a boy aged 5-17 years in good health. V and J are TRBV28 and TRBJ1-3, with D uncertain. The CDR3 DNA reads as TGTGCCAGCAGTTTCTCGGGGTTCTCTGGAAACACCATATATTTT. Its translation: CASSFSGFSGNTIYF.